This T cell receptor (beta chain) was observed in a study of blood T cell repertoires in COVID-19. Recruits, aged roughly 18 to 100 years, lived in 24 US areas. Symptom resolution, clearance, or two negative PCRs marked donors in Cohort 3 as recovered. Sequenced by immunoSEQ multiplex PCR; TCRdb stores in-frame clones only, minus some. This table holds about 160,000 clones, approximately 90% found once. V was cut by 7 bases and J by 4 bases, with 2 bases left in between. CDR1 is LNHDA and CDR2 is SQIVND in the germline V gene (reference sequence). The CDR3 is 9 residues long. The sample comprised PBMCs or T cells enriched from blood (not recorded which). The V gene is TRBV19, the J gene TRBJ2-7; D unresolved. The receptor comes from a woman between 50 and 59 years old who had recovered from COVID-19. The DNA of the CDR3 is TGTGCCAGTACTTACGAGCAGTACTTC. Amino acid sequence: CASTYEQYF.